This TCR beta chain was profiled in a study of shared clonotypes between healthy human individuals. The data were produced by immunoSEQ multiplex PCR, yet TCRdb's version contains in-frame clones alone and is incomplete. The sample has millions of clones, around 94% seen once; the top ten hold over 0.12%. Germline CDR1 SGHRS, CDR2 YFSETQ. The CDR3 is made up of 17 amino acids. V was clipped by 2 bases and J by 0 bases; unmatched bases: 8. Specimen: naive CD4+ T cells sorted from blood. Stated subset: CD45RA+ positively selected. This TCR derives from a man between 18 and 35 years old in good health. J is TRBJ2-4 and V is TRBV5-1, with 7 positions matching TRBD1. CDR3 nucleotides: TGCGCCAGCAGCTTAACCGTTACAGGGGTAGCCAAAAACATTCAGTACTTC. Translation: CASSLTVTGVAKNIQYF.